This T cell receptor beta chain appears in the sequencing data of a study of OX40 agonist ivuxolimab in advanced cancers. Study details: Ivuxolimab is a fully human IgG2 antibody that activates OX40 (CD134).

Collection of blood occurred at baseline, at cycle 4 day 1, and at cycle 7 day 1. Comments on this clone: Its antigen is unidentified.

Findings and limits, study-wide: Blood T cells, both CD4+ and CD8+, expanded clonally by week 6 at 0.1 to 3.0 mg/kg. Expanded clones were, on average, more numerous among CD8+ T cells than CD4+.

Germline loops: CDR1 MNHNS, CDR2 SASEGT. CDR3 length: 14 amino acids. Trimming stripped 3 bases from V and 5 bases from J, with 13 bases between. The table came from immunoSEQ multiplex PCR; TCRdb's copy has only in-frame clones and leaves some out. The table includes tens of thousands of clones, less than 90% detected once. The sequenced sample was CD4+ or CD8+ T cells sorted from blood, obtained in a trial of the OX40 agonist ivuxolimab. The rearrangement links TRBV6-1 to TRBJ1-1; D perhaps matches TRBD1 (5 bases). The origin of this receptor is an adult with an advanced solid tumor such as melanoma, head and neck, liver or kidney cancer. CDR3 DNA sequence: TGTGCCAGCAGTGACAGGCAGGGAGAAACTGAAGCTTTCTTT. Amino acid sequence: CASSDRQGETEAFF.